Below, 24 T cell receptor beta chains from the same sample are listed, as sequenced in a study of graft-versus-host responses after intestinal transplantation. The antigens these receptors bind are not known. Only in-frame clones appear in the TCRdb table, and some are missing; sequencing was by immunoSEQ multiplex PCR. Found here are 65,000 to 90,000 clones, 75% to 95% of them singletons; the top ten hold 7.6%. Material: unstimulated CD8+ T cells sorted from spleen or lymph node cells, obtained before transplant. Source of these receptors: a human donor who was the organ donor for an intestinal transplant.

The chain is built from TRBV19 and TRBJ2-1, with 9 bases identical to TRBD2. The CDR3 spans 18 residues. CDR1 LNHDA and CDR2 SQIVND come from the germline V gene (reference sequence). Germline trimming cut 3 bases from V and 8 bases from J; bases unmatched to any gene: 17. The CDR3 region is CASSMPPRLAAQGDEQFF. CDR3 sequence (DNA): TGTGCCAGTAGTATGCCCCCGAGACTAGCGGCACAAGGCGATGAGCAGTTCTTC.

The chain has TRBV9 and TRBJ1-5; D perhaps matches TRBD1 (5 bases). Germline CDR1 is SGDLS and CDR2 is YYNGEE. The germline V and J ends were trimmed by 1 base and 7 bases, with 15 bases remaining between them. This CDR3 has 15 residues. The CDR3 here is CASSVSGGTGQPQHF. The CDR3, as DNA: TGTGCCAGCAGCGTATCTGGCGGGACCGGCCAGCCCCAGCATTTT.

The rearrangement uses TRBV5-4 and TRBJ2-7; possibly TRBD1 or TRBD2 for D (5 bases each). The CDR3 consists of 15 residues. Germline V lookup: CDR1 SGHNT, CDR2 YYREEE (reference sequence). V was clipped by 4 bases and J by 0 bases, with 14 bases between them. CDR3 region: CASSGRDGFSYEQYF. DNA for the CDR3: TGTGCCAGCAGCGGCCGGGACGGATTCTCCTACGAGCAGTACTTC.

With respect to this clone: At one end, the junction sequence differs from germline, possibly due to a read error. The genes are TRBV11-2 and TRBJ1-2, with D perhaps matching TRBD1 (5 bases). The CDR3 spans 14 residues. Germline loops: CDR1 SGHAT, CDR2 FQNNGV. This CDR3 reads CASSQDSSLYGYIF. Here the CDR3 DNA reads TGTGCCAGCAGCCAAGACAGCTCCCTCTATGGCTACATCTTC. The whole variable domain, filled in from reference TRBV11-2 and TRBJ1-2, reads EAGVAQSPRYKIIEKRQSVAFWCNPISGHATLYWYQQILGQGPKLLIQFQNNGVVDDSQLPKDRFSAERLKGVDSTLKIQPAKLEDSAVYLCASSQDSSLYGYIFGSGTRLTVV.

This chain joins TRBV4-1 and TRBJ2-3; TRBD2 aligns across 11 bases. Looked up from germline, CDR1 is MGHRA and CDR2 is YSYEKL. V lost 8 bases to trimming and J lost 2 bases; unmatched junction nucleotides: 6. CDR3 size: 15 residues. Written as DNA, the CDR3 is TGCGCCAGCGAATCACTAGCGGGGGCCACAGATACGCAGTATTTT. This gives the protein CASESLAGATDTQYF.

The chain has TRBV7-6 and TRBJ1-1; unclear D gene. The germline gives CDR1 SGHVS, CDR2 FNYEAQ. V was clipped by 7 bases and J by 4 bases, with 13 bases between them. The CDR3 consists of 13 residues. The CDR3 DNA sequence: TGTGCCAGCACTCCCGGGGTGGTCACTGAAGCTTTCTTT. It is translated as CASTPGVVTEAFF.

The chain couples TRBV7-9 to TRBJ2-5; 10 bases align to TRBD2. The CDR3 extends over 15 amino acids. Looked up from germline, CDR1 is SEHNR and CDR2 is FQNEAQ (reference sequence). V lost 1 base to trimming and J lost 5 bases; unmatched junction nucleotides: 4. The CDR3, as DNA: TGTGCCAGCAGCTTAGGACTAGCGGGCAGGGAGACCCAGTACTTC. It specifies CASSLGLAGRETQYF.

This sequence joins TRBV10-3 and TRBJ2-2, with TRBD1 matching over 7 bases. CDR1 is ENHRY, CDR2 SYGVKD, per germline. Trimming removed 3 bases from V and 5 bases from J; junction bases left unmatched: 6. The CDR3 covers 15 residues. CDR3 sequence reads: CAISDPTGRTGELFF. CDR3 sequence (DNA): TGTGCCATCAGTGACCCGACAGGGCGAACCGGGGAGCTGTTTTTT.

Worth noting for this clone: Other DNA sequences in the sample encode the same CDR3. V gene TRBV7-9 combines with J gene TRBJ2-1; 12 nucleotides line up with TRBD2. Germline-derived CDR1 and CDR2 are SEHNR and FQNEAQ (reference sequence). Germline trimming cut 2 bases from V and 1 base from J; bases unmatched to any gene: 3. CDR3 length: 17 residues. CDR3 sequence: CASSLTGLAGSYNEQFF. The CDR3 DNA follows: TGTGCCAGCAGCTTAACTGGACTAGCGGGATCCTACAATGAGCAGTTCTTC. The full variable domain, with the rest looked up from reference TRBV7-9 and TRBJ2-1, is DTGVSQNPRHKITKRGQNVTFRCDPISEHNRLYWYRQTLGQGPEFLTYFQNEAQLEKSRLLSDRFSAERPKGSFSTLEIQRTEQGDSAMYLCASSLTGLAGSYNEQFFGPGTRLTVL.

The chain links TRBV18 to TRBJ1-4; D is possibly TRBD1 (5 bases). CDR1 is KGHSH, CDR2 LQKENI, per germline. With 0 bases removed from V and 6 bases from J, the gap between germline ends came to 5 bases. The CDR3 extends over 13 amino acids. In nucleotides, the CDR3 is TGTGCCAGCTCACCACCGGGGCATGAAAAACTGTTTTTT. It specifies CASSPPGHEKLFF. Drawing the rest from reference TRBV18 and TRBJ1-4, the complete variable domain is NAGVMQNPRHLVRRRGQEARLRCSPMKGHSHVYWYRQLPEEGLKFMVYLQKENIIDESGMPKERFSAEFPKEGPSILRIQQVVRGDSAAYFCASSPPGHEKLFFGSGTQLSVL.

The rearrangement joins TRBV19 to TRBJ1-5, with D hard to call. The CDR3 extends over 16 amino acids. CDR1 and CDR2 from the germline V gene are LNHDA and SQIVND (reference sequence). Trimming shortened V by 2 bases and J by 5 bases, and 16 bases separated the two germline ends. The DNA for the CDR3 is TGTGCCAGTAGTATATACAGTAGGGTTGTTGATCAGCCCCAGCATTTT. Translating gives CASSIYSRVVDQPQHF.

This clone was detected only a few times. V is TRBV4-1 and J is TRBJ2-7; the D call may be TRBD1 or TRBD2 (5 bases each). The CDR3 is made up of 15 amino acids. CDR1 and CDR2 (germline): MGHRA, YSYEKL. V was pared by 1 base and J by 3 bases, with 13 bases between. This CDR3 is CASSQAPRDGYEQYF. CDR3 DNA sequence: TGCGCCAGCAGCCAAGCCCCCCGGGACGGCTACGAGCAGTACTTC.

This clone was observed a handful of times. The chain is built from TRBV6-1 and TRBJ1-6; 10 bases align to TRBD1. Per the germline V gene, CDR1 is MNHNS and CDR2 is SASEGT. After removal of 1 base from V and 6 bases from J, the junction contained 0 bases not matched to a gene. The CDR3 consists of 15 residues. CDR3 in amino acids: CASSEGTGGNSPLHF. DNA of the CDR3: TGTGCCAGCAGTGAAGGGACAGGGGGTAATTCACCCCTCCACTTT.

The chain links TRBV13 to TRBJ2-1; 8 positions match TRBD2. The CDR3 loop spans 15 amino acids. J was trimmed by 3 bases and V by 2 bases; bases with no gene match: 3. Looked up from germline, CDR1 is PRHDT and CDR2 is FYEKMQ (reference sequence). CDR3 bases: TGTGCCAGCAGCTTATCCAGCGGGAGCTACAATGAGCAGTTCTTC. Protein product: CASSLSSGSYNEQFF.

The chain joins TRBV13 to TRBJ2-1, with D unclear. Trimming cost V 7 bases and J 2 bases, with 9 bases left between them. The CDR3 spans 13 residues. From germline, CDR1 is PRHDT and CDR2 FYEKMQ (reference sequence). CDR3 amino acids: CASMMVAYNEQFF. The CDR3 DNA follows: TGTGCCAGCATGATGGTCGCCTACAATGAGCAGTTCTTC.

The chain recombines TRBV28 with TRBJ1-2; 8 nucleotides match TRBD1. Germline lookup yields CDR1 MDHEN and CDR2 SYDVKM. The CDR3 is 13 residues long. V shed 8 bases and J 8 bases; nucleotides not matched to a gene: 10. The CDR3 loop is CASAFGTGYGYTF. The CDR3 nucleotides are TGTGCCAGCGCCTTCGGGACAGGCTACGGCTACACCTTC.

V gene TRBV7-3 combines with J gene TRBJ2-3, with D hard to call. Germline V gives CDR1 SGHTA, CDR2 FQGTGA. V shed 2 bases and J shed 6 bases, with 6 bases lying between them. The CDR3 totals 12 residues. The CDR3, as DNA: TGTGCCAGCAGCTTAGTGGGGGATACGCAGTATTTT. Its protein is CASSLVGDTQYF. Full variable domain (outside the CDR3, taken from reference TRBV7-3 and TRBJ2-3): GAGVSQTPSNKVTEKGKYVELRCDPISGHTALYWYRQSLGQGPEFLIYFQGTGAADDSGLPNDRFFAVRPEGSVSTLKIQRTERGDSAVYLCASSLVGDTQYFGPGTRLTVL.

The genes are TRBV19 and TRBJ2-7; the D gene is possibly TRBD1 (6 bases). CDR1 is LNHDA, CDR2 SQIVND, per germline (reference sequence). The CDR3 is made up of 14 amino acids. Trimming took off 4 bases at V and 0 bases at J, with 10 bases between the two ends. The CDR3 loop is CASSTRTASYEQYF. The CDR3 region has the DNA TGTGCCAGTAGTACCCGGACAGCCTCCTACGAGCAGTACTTC.

V and J are TRBV11-2 and TRBJ1-1, with D maybe TRBD1 (5 bases). The CDR3 spans 15 residues. CDR1 is SGHAT, CDR2 FQNNGV, per germline. V was shortened by 1 base and J by 1 base, with 10 bases between the two germline ends. The CDR3 spells CASSLVQGRNTEAFF. For the CDR3, the DNA is TGTGCCAGCAGCTTAGTTCAGGGCAGGAACACTGAAGCTTTCTTT.

The chain joins TRBV6-5 to TRBJ1-1; TRBD1 is a possible D gene (6 bases). The CDR3 consists of 13 residues. From germline, CDR1 is MNHEY and CDR2 SVGAGI. Trimming shortened V by 8 bases and J by 6 bases, and 16 bases separated the two germline ends. The chain's CDR3 is CASQGLSRAEAFF. CDR3 nucleotide sequence: TGTGCCAGCCAGGGGTTATCGAGAGCTGAAGCTTTCTTT.

The chain links TRBV6-9 to TRBJ2-7, with 16 bases lining up with TRBD2. V gave up 9 bases and J gave up 2 bases; unmatched junction bases: 7. The CDR3 contains 16 residues. Germline V CDR1 and CDR2: MNHGY, SVAAGI. The CDR3 DNA reads as TGTGCCAGAAGATCCGGGACTAGCGGGAGGGCCTACGAGCAGTACTTC. The encoded protein is CARRSGTSGRAYEQYF.

This clone showed up just once. This chain uses TRBV25-1 with TRBJ2-7; D is tentatively TRBD1 or TRBD2 (5 bases each). There are 14 residues in the CDR3. The germline V and J ends were trimmed by 1 base and 5 bases, with 12 bases remaining between them. CDR1 is MGHDK, CDR2 SYGVNS, per germline. The DNA for the CDR3 is TGTGCCAGCAGTGAATTTGGGGGAGCCCACGAGCAGTACTTC. This translates into CASSEFGGAHEQYF.

This sequence joins TRBV2 and TRBJ2-5; maybe TRBD1 (6 bases). Trimming removed 7 bases from V and 4 bases from J, with 16 bases in between. This CDR3 is 14 amino acids long. Germline-derived CDR1 and CDR2 are SNHLY and FYNNEI. The CDR3 DNA reads TGTGCCAGCACAGGGGACGACTTTCCAGAGACCCAGTACTTC. Protein product: CASTGDDFPETQYF.

Concerning this clone itself: Additional DNA sequences in this sample encode the identical CDR3. The chain couples TRBV9 to TRBJ1-1, with D tentatively TRBD1 (5 bases). Germline CDR1 is SGDLS and CDR2 is YYNGEE. The length of the CDR3 is 15 residues. Between the trimmed V and J ends, which lost 0 bases and 3 bases, there was a span of 12 bases. CDR3 sequence reads: CASSVGDARDTEAFF. CDR3 coding DNA: TGTGCCAGCAGCGTAGGGGACGCCAGAGACACTGAAGCTTTCTTT.